The subject of this entry is one T cell receptor (beta chain). Antigen unknown. The data belong to a study of T cell responses to AZD1222 COVID-19 vaccine. Overall study results and limits: Researchers took repertoire samples only after the peak T cell response had come. Among vaccine-associated CD4 TCRs, coverage spanned spike, with dominance at 160-218 and 743-854.

Sequenced by immunoSEQ multiplex PCR; TCRdb stores in-frame clones only, minus some. The sample lists about 110,000 clones, about 85% occurring once. Trimming cost V 5 bases and J 7 bases; bases outside gene matches: 4. The V gene's germline CDR1 is SSHAT and CDR2 FNYEAQ (reference sequence). This CDR3 contains 13 residues. The V and J genes are TRBV7-7 and TRBJ2-1; TRBD1 matches at 8 bases. Here the sequenced sample was peripheral blood, taken on day 0 of AZD1222 vaccination. The sequence was collected from an adult in good health. The CDR3 reads CASSARQGNEQFF. The CDR3 region has the DNA TGTGCCAGCAGCGCCAGACAGGGGAATGAGCAGTTCTTC.